This entry describes one T cell receptor beta chain. V dropped 1 base and J dropped 6 bases, with 7 bases sitting between them. The CDR3 is made up of 13 amino acids. Looked up from germline, CDR1 is SGHTA and CDR2 is FQGTGA. The sample belongs to a study of blood T cell repertoires in COVID-19. In the study overall: Samples came from the United States, Italy and Spain, spanning acute and convalescent COVID-19. PBMCs, B-cell-depleted T cells, or T cells were the source of the cDNA or gDNA that made up the material.

Original methodology: Reference gene primer amplification gave estimated nucleated cell counts. The data were produced by immunoSEQ multiplex PCR, yet TCRdb's version contains in-frame clones alone and is incomplete. V and J calls and clone size are as listed in that table; D and trimming were resolved from the DNA. Altogether approximately 160,000 clones are present, 75% to 90% being singletons, with the ten largest covering roughly 11%. The sample taken for sequencing was peripheral blood. The source of this sequence is a human donor in a cohort sampled during active COVID-19. V and J are TRBV7-3 and TRBJ2-1, with D hard to call. CDR3: CASSLNSPNEQFF. The CDR3 DNA follows: TGTGCCAGCAGCTTAAACAGTCCCAATGAGCAGTTCTTC.